This T cell receptor (beta chain) derives from a study of shared clonotypes between healthy human individuals. The assay was carried out at the deep level. The protocol was immunoSEQ multiplex PCR, while the TCRdb copy is restricted to in-frame clones and leaves out a portion. The data show fewer than 3 million clones, around 93% seen once. Sequenced input: naive CD4+ T cells from PBMCs. Subset noted: CD45RA+ positively selected. This receptor was taken from a man aged 18 to 29 in good health. Some clones in this sample may be carry-over from other donors' samples.

DNA of the CDR3: TGCGCCAGCAGCATAGGACAGGGGGCTGGCACAGATACGCAGTATTTT. Protein product: CASSIGQGAGTDTQYF. The chain joins TRBV5-1 to TRBJ2-3; 11 bases are shared with TRBD1. The V gene end was trimmed by 4 bases and the J gene end by 1 base; junction bases not matched to a gene: 5. This CDR3 region has 16 residues. CDR1 is SGHRS, CDR2 YFSETQ, per germline.